This T cell receptor (beta chain) came from a study of blood T cell repertoires in COVID-19. Overall study context: Samples of COVID-19 (acute and convalescent) were obtained from the United States, Italy and Spain. The analysed material was cDNA or gDNA that came from T cells, B-cell-depleted T cells, or PBMCs.

The sample holds one count of this clone. In the original workflow: Cell counts per sample came from amplifying reference gene primers. TCRdb's table, derived via immunoSEQ multiplex PCR, lists solely in-frame clones and lacks some. The V and J calls and clone size were taken over from that table, and D and trimming were inferred from the DNA. The data hold hundreds of thousands of clones, with nearly 90% observed a single time. Sequencing was performed on peripheral blood. The sequence came from a man younger than 30 with active or convalescent COVID-19.

The CDR3 protein is CASSPPGQGHTIYF. CDR3 coding DNA: TGTGCCAGCAGTCCACCGGGACAGGGCCACACCATATATTTT. The gene calls are TRBV28 and TRBJ1-3; 9 nucleotides align to TRBD1. The length of the CDR3 is 14 residues. The J segment lost 8 bases and the V segment lost 5 bases, leaving 7 bases of the junction unmatched. Germline loops: CDR1 MDHEN, CDR2 SYDVKM.